The T cell receptor beta chain under discussion was sequenced for a study of blood T cell repertoires in COVID-19. Sequencing was performed with immunoSEQ multiplex PCR; in TCRdb, only in-frame clones are kept and a portion is missing. The sample includes about 310,000 clones, roughly 87% of them seen just once. Trimming cost V 5 bases and J 4 bases, with 20 bases left between them. The CDR3 spans 16 residues. CDR1 is PRHDT and CDR2 is FYEKMQ in the germline V gene (reference sequence). Specimen: peripheral blood. The chain carries TRBV13 and TRBJ1-1; D may be TRBD1 (6 bases). This receptor was obtained from a man aged 50 or older with active or convalescent COVID-19. The CDR3 loop is CASSPIPQGMGTEAFF. CDR3 DNA sequence: TGTGCCAGCAGCCCAATACCACAGGGAATGGGCACTGAAGCTTTCTTT.